A single sample gave rise to the 10 T cell receptor beta chains below, sequenced in a study of identical twins' blood T cells. Each CDR3 protein gets one entry after TCRdb re-called the 5' RACE reads with MiXCR. The table includes a few hundred thousand distinct CDR3 sequences, 25% to 35% detected once. Specimen: PBMCs. The receptors were gathered from a woman aged 18-55 years in good health.

At least ten counts were recorded for this clonotype. This chain joins TRBV5-1 and TRBJ2-1; D is undetermined. Trimming pared 2 bases from V and 6 bases from J, leaving 12 bases between. The CDR3 has 14 residues. The germline V gene encodes CDR1 SGHRS and CDR2 YFSETQ. This CDR3 is CASSFHDNSNEQFF. The CDR3, as DNA: TGCGCCAGCAGCTTCCACGACAACTCCAATGAGCAGTTCTTC.

This rearrangement joins TRBV3-1 to TRBJ2-7; possible D gene TRBD2, 6 bases. The germline gives CDR1 LGHDT, CDR2 YNNKEL (reference sequence). Between the trimmed V and J ends, which lost 0 bases and 4 bases, there was a span of 7 bases. CDR3 length: 13 residues. The CDR3: CASSQDGRYEQYF. The CDR3 DNA reads as TGTGCCAGCAGCCAAGATGGGAGGTACGAGCAGTACTTC.

The rearrangement joins TRBV20-1 to TRBJ2-1; 11 nucleotides match TRBD1. Trimming took 5 bases from V and 8 from J; bases not matched to a gene: 8. The CDR3 has 14 residues. The germline V gene encodes CDR1 DFQATT and CDR2 SNEGSKA (reference sequence). CDR3 bases: TGCAGTGCTGCACGGGACAGGGGGACACATGAGCAGTTCTTC. As protein: CSAARDRGTHEQFF.

A remark on this clonotype: A read error is possible here, since a much larger clone lies one base away. The V gene is TRBV9, the J gene TRBJ1-3; D is unresolved. The germline gives CDR1 SGDLS, CDR2 YYNGEE. The CDR3 consists of 14 residues. Here the CDR3 reads CASSSPTPGNTRYF. Written as DNA, the CDR3 is TGTGCCAGCAGCTCACCGACCCCCGGTAACACCAGATATTTT. The full variable domain, in which reference TRBV9 and TRBJ1-3 provide the parts outside the CDR3, is DSGVTQTPKHLITATGQRVTLRCSPRSGDLSVYWYQQSLDQGLQFLIQYYNGEERAKGNILERFSAQQFPDLHSELNLSSLELGDSALYFCASSSPTPGNTRYFGEGSWLTVV.

This clonotype was observed a single time. The rearrangement uses TRBV14 and TRBJ2-3; no firm D call. V was shortened by 0 bases and J by 4 bases, with 5 bases between the two germline ends. There are 13 residues in the CDR3. The germline V gene encodes CDR1 SGHDN and CDR2 FVKESK. CDR3 nucleotide sequence: TGTGCCAGCAGCCAAGATAACGCAGATACGCAGTATTTT. This codes for CASSQDNADTQYF.

This chain links TRBV6-1 with TRBJ1-2; D unclear. This CDR3 contains 13 residues. Trimming removed 7 bases at V and 5 bases at J, with 14 bases between. Germline-derived CDR1 and CDR2 are MNHNS and SASEGT. CDR3 sequence (DNA): TGTGCCAGCATCGAGCCCTTGGAGTATGGCTACACCTTC. Protein sequence: CASIEPLEYGYTF.

The rearrangement joins TRBV10-2 to TRBJ1-1; D is unclear. CDR1 and CDR2 (germline): WSHSY, SAAADI. This CDR3 spans 11 amino acids. The V end lost 1 base, the J end lost 11 bases, and 8 bases lay between the germline ends. In nucleotides, the CDR3 is TGCGCCAGCAGTGAGTGGATTTGGGCTTTCTTT. It specifies CASSEWIWAFF.

The chain links TRBV6-5 to TRBJ1-1; 8 bases line up with TRBD1. The CDR3 runs 14 residues. Losses at the gene ends were 2 bases for V and 1 base for J; bases not matched to a gene: 0. Germline-derived CDR1 and CDR2 are MNHEY and SVGAGI. CDR3 sequence (DNA): TGTGCCAGCAGTTACACAGGGGGGAACACTGAAGCTTTCTTT. Its protein product is CASSYTGGNTEAFF.

For this clonotype: One end of the junction does not line up with germline, which may come from a read error. V and J are TRBV27 and TRBJ2-1; D not certain. The germline gives CDR1 MNHEY, CDR2 SMNVEV (reference sequence). The CDR3 is 13 amino acids. CDR3 amino acids: CASSLSAVNVQFF. The CDR3 nucleotides read TGTGCCAGCAGTTTGTCAGCAGTCAATGTGCAGTTCTTC.

The chain has TRBV19 and TRBJ1-3; D call uncertain. The CDR3 is made up of 14 amino acids. V shed 7 bases and J shed 4 bases, with 14 bases lying between them. CDR1 LNHDA and CDR2 SQIVND come from the germline V gene (reference sequence). The chain's CDR3 is CASTRTNGGNTIYF. The CDR3 DNA reads TGTGCCAGTACCCGGACGAATGGAGGAAACACCATATATTTT.